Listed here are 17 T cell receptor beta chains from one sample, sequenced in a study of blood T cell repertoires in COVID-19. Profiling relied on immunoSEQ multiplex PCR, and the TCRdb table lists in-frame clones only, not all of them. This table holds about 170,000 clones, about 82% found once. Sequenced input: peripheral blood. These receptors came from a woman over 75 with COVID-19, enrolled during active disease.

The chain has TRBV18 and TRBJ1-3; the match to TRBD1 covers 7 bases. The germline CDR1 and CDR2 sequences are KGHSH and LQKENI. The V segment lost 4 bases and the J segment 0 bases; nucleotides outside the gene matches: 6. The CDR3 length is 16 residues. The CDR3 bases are TGTGCCAGCTCACGGGGACAGCCTAGCTCTGGAAACACCATATATTTT. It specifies CASSRGQPSSGNTIYF.

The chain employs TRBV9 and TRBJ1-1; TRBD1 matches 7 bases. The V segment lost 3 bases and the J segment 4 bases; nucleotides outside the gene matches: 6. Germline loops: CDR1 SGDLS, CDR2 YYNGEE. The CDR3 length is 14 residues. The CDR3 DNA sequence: TGTGCCAGCAGCGCCGAGCAGGGGGGCACTGAAGCTTTCTTT. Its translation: CASSAEQGGTEAFF. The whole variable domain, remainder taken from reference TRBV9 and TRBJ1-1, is DSGVTQTPKHLITATGQRVTLRCSPRSGDLSVYWYQQSLDQGLQFLIQYYNGEERAKGNILERFSAQQFPDLHSELNLSSLELGDSALYFCASSAEQGGTEAFFGQGTRLTVV.

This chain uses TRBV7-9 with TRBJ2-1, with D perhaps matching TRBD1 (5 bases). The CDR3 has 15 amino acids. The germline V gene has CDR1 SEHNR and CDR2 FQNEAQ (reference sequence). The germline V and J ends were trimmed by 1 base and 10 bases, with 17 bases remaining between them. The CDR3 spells CASSLVRAGNVEQFF. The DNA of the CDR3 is TGTGCCAGCAGCTTAGTTCGGGCAGGGAACGTGGAGCAGTTCTTC.

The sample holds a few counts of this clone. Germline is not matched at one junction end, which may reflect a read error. CDR3 bases: TGTGCTAGCAGCGTCGGGTATGGAAACACCATATATTTT. Translated, it gives CASSVGYGNTIYF. The chain is built from TRBV7-7 and TRBJ1-3, with unresolved D. The CDR3 totals 13 residues. Germline loops: CDR1 SSHAT, CDR2 FNYEAQ (reference sequence).

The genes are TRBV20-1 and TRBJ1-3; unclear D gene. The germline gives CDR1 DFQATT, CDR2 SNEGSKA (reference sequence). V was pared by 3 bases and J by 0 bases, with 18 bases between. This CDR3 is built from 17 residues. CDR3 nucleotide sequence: TGCAGTGCTAGTCGTCCGGCCCGAGGGAGCTCTGGAAACACCATATATTTT. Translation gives CSASRPARGSSGNTIYF.

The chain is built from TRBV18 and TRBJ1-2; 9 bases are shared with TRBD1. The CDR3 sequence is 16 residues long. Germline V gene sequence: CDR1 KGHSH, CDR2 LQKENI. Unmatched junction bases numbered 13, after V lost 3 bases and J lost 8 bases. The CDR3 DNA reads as TGTGCCAGCTCACCTTTGCCCGGGACAGGGCTTTCGGGCTACACCTTC. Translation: CASSPLPGTGLSGYTF.

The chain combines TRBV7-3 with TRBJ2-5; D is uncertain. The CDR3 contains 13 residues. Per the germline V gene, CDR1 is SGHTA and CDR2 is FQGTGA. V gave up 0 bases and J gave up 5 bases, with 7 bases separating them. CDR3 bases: TGTGCCAGCAGCTTAACGAACCGGGAGACCCAGTACTTC. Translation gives CASSLTNRETQYF. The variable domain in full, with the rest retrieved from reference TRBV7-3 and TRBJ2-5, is GAGVSQTPSNKVTEKGKYVELRCDPISGHTALYWYRQSLGQGPEFLIYFQGTGAADDSGLPNDRFFAVRPEGSVSTLKIQRTERGDSAVYLCASSLTNRETQYFGPGTRLLVL.

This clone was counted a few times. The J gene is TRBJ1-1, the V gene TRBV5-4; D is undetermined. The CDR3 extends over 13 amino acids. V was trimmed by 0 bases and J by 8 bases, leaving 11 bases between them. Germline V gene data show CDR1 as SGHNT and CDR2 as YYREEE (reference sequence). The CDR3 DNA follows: TGTGCCAGCAGCTTGGACCCGAGCGGGGAAGCTTTCTTT. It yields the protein CASSLDPSGEAFF. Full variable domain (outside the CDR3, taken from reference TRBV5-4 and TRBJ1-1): ETGVTQSPTHLIKTRGQQVTLRCSSQSGHNTVSWYQQALGQGPQFIFQYYREEENGRGNFPPRFSGLQFPNYSSELNVNALELDDSALYLCASSLDPSGEAFFGQGTRLTVV.

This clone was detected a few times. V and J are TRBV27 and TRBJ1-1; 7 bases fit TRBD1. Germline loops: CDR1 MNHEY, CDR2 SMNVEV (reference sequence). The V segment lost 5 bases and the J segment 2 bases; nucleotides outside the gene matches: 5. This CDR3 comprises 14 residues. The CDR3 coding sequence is TGTGCCAGCAGTACAGGGGACCGAAACACTGAAGCTTTCTTT. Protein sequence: CASSTGDRNTEAFF.

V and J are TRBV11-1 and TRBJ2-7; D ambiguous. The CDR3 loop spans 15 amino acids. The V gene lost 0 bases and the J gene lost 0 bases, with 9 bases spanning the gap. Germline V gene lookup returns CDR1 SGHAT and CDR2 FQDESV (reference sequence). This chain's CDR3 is CASSLAGTYSYEQYF. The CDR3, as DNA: TGTGCCAGCAGCTTAGCGGGCACTTACTCCTACGAGCAGTACTTC.

CDR3 amino acids: CSVIQGNTIYF. The CDR3 DNA reads as TGCAGCGTTATACAAGGAAACACCATATATTTT. The rearrangement uses TRBV29-1 and TRBJ1-3; D unresolved. The CDR3 has 11 residues. With 5 bases removed from V and 4 bases from J, the gap between germline ends came to 6 bases. CDR1 and CDR2 (germline): SQVTM, ANQGSEA.

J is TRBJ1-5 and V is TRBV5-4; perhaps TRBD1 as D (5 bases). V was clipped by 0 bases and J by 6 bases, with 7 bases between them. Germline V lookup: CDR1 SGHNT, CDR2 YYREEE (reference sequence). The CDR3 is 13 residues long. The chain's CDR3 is CASSLGGGQPQHF. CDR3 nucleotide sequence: TGTGCCAGCAGCTTGGGGGGCGGTCAGCCCCAGCATTTT.

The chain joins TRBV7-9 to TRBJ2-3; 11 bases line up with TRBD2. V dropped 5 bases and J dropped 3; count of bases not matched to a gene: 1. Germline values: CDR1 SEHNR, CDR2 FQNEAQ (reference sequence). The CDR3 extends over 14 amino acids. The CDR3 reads CASSASGRTDTQYF. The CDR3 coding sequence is TGTGCCAGCAGCGCTAGCGGGAGGACAGATACGCAGTATTTT.

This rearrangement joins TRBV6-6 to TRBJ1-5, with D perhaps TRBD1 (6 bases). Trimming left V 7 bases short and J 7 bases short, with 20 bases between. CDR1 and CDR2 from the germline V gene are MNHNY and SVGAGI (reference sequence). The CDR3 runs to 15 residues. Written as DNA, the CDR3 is TGTGCCAGCAACAGATTTCAGGGTGGGGGCCAGCCCCAGCATTTT. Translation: CASNRFQGGGQPQHF.

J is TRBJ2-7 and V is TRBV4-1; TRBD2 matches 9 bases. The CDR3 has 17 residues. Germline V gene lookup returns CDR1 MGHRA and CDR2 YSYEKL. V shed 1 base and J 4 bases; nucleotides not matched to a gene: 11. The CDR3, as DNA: TGCGCCAGCAGCCAAGCCCCGGCTAGCGGGGCGGCGTACGAGCAGTACTTC. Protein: CASSQAPASGAAYEQYF.

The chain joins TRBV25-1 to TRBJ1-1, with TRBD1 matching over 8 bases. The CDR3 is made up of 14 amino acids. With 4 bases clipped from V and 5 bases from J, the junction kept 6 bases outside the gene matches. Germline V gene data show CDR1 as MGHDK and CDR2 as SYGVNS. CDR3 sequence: CASSADRGGTEAFF. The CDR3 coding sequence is TGTGCCAGCAGTGCCGACAGGGGCGGAACTGAAGCTTTCTTT.

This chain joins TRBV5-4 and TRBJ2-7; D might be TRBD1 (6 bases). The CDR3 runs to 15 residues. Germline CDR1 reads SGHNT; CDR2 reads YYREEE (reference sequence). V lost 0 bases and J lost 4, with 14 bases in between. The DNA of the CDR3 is TGTGCCAGCAGCTTGGCCATGGGGGCTTTTTACGAGCAGTACTTC. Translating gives CASSLAMGAFYEQYF.